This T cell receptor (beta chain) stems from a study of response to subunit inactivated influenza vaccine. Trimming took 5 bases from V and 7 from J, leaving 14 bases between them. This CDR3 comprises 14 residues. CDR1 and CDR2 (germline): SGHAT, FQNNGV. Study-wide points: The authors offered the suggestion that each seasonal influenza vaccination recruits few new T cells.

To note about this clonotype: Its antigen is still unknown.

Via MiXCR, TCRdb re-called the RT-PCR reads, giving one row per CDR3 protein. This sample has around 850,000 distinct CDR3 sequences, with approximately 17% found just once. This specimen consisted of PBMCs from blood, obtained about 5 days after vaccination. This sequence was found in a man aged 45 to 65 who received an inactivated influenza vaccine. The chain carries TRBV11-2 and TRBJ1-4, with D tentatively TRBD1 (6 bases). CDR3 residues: CASSLQGVSEKLFF. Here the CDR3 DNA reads TGTGCCAGCAGCCTACAGGGAGTGAGTGAAAAACTGTTTTTT.